This T cell receptor beta chain was sequenced in a study of cytomegalovirus exposure and HLA in healthy donors. Study-wide results and caveats: As immune exposure information, only CMV serostatus was available. At a 0.05 false discovery rate, a later analysis found 15,000 to 20,000 TCR beta sequences to be associated with HLA alleles.

Germline CDR1 is SGHTA and CDR2 is FQGNSA. The CDR3 has 14 amino acids. Trimming removed 3 bases from V and 4 bases from J; junction bases left unmatched: 3. In the PCR, 60 Vbeta and 13 Jbeta primers were used. Only in-frame clones appear in the TCRdb table, and some are missing; sequencing was by immunoSEQ multiplex PCR. The table for this sample gives 75,000 to 85,000 clones. Turning to this clone: Its antigen is unknown.

This clonotype was obtained from a man aged 50 to 60 in good health and CMV-seronegative. J is TRBJ2-5 and V is TRBV7-2; 9 bases are a match to TRBD1. Sequencing was done on a sample of PBMCs. The CDR3 sequence: CASSFGTGRETQYF. In DNA, the CDR3 is TGTGCCAGCAGCTTTGGGACAGGGAGAGAGACCCAGTACTTC.